A single sample is the source of the 15 T cell receptor beta chains below, sequenced in a study of T cells in Graves' hyperthyroidism and ophthalmopathy. Researchers amplified the TCR beta CDR3 regions from RNA transcripts. When the TCR CDR3 underwent first-round RT-PCR, the HTBI primer set was used. In TCRdb, the multiplex PCR reads were re-called with MiXCR into one record per CDR3 protein. The sample has roughly 100,000 distinct CDR3 sequences, roughly 47% seen once. Sequencing was carried out using blood. These receptors all come from a middle-aged man with Graves' hyperthyroidism.

A remark on this clonotype: The conserved closing phenylalanine or tryptophan is absent in this CDR3, likely reflecting a read error. The rearrangement joins TRBV7-2 to TRBJ2-1; D is possibly TRBD1 or TRBD2 (5 bases each). Germline V gene data show CDR1 as SGHTA and CDR2 as FQGNSA. Trimming took 3 bases from V and 6 from J, leaving 15 bases between them. The CDR3 spans 15 residues. In DNA form, the CDR3 reads TGTGCCAGCAGCTTGGCCGGGGCCCCGGTCAATGAGCAGTTCGTC. Protein: CASSLAGAPVNEQFV.

The rearrangement links TRBV12-3 or TRBV12-4 to TRBJ2-1; D may correspond to TRBD1 or TRBD2 (5 bases each). The germline V and J ends were trimmed by 6 bases and 6 bases, with 21 bases remaining between them. The CDR3 consists of 16 residues. CDR3 sequence: CASRFRETYWVNEQFF. The CDR3 nucleotides read TGTGCCAGCAGGTTCAGGGAGACGTATTGGGTCAATGAGCAGTTCTTC.

This clonotype has a count of ten or more. The CDR3 coding sequence is TGTGCCAGCAGTCCGGGACTAGCTTACGAGCAGTACTTC. Translation: CASSPGLAYEQYF. The rearrangement links TRBV12-3 or TRBV12-4 to TRBJ2-7; TRBD2 aligns across 9 bases. The length of the CDR3 is 13 residues. Trimming at V came to 5 bases and at J to 4 bases, leaving 3 bases not matched to a gene.

This clonotype has a single count. The V call is TRBV29-1, the J call TRBJ1-2; maybe TRBD1 (5 bases). The CDR3 is made up of 18 amino acids. The V end lost 1 base, the J end lost 2 bases, and 23 bases lay between the germline ends. From germline, CDR1 is SQVTM and CDR2 ANQGSEA. CDR3 loop: CSVEVAGPGVNANYGYTF. CDR3 in DNA: TGCAGCGTTGAAGTAGCGGGGCCAGGCGTGAACGCGAACTATGGCTACACCTTC.

This clonotype was recorded many times. The J gene is TRBJ1-6, the V gene TRBV4-3; D unclear. V lost 0 bases and J lost 7, with 7 bases in between. Germline V gene sequence: CDR1 LGHNA, CDR2 YSLEER. The CDR3 runs to 14 residues. The CDR3 sequence: CASSQDLGNSPLHF. Here the CDR3 DNA reads TGCGCCAGCAGCCAAGATCTCGGGAATTCACCCCTCCACTTT.

This clonotype was counted a single time. This CDR3 fails to terminate in the conserved phenylalanine or tryptophan, so it likely reflects a read error. The DNA is omitted, as the CDR3 cannot be located on it reliably, and the CDR3 follows TCRdb's listing. This chain links TRBV26 with TRBJ2-1; TRBD2, the table's D call, lacks a check against the DNA. TRBV26 is listed as a pseudogene. Inclusive of both ends, the CDR3 amounts to 15 amino acids. The CDR3 loop is CASSSPTSGDNEQFS.

V is TRBV9 and J is TRBJ2-7; the match to TRBD2 covers 16 bases. The CDR3 is 17 amino acids. The J segment lost 0 bases and the V segment lost 4 bases, leaving 4 bases of the junction unmatched. Germline CDR1 reads SGDLS; CDR2 reads YYNGEE. The CDR3 region is CASSPGTSGGASYEQYF. Written as DNA, the CDR3 is TGTGCCAGCAGCCCCGGGACTAGCGGGGGGGCCTCCTACGAGCAGTACTTC.

This clonotype was observed at least ten times. In nucleotides, the CDR3 is TGCAGTGCTAGAACAACGTACTCTGGGGCCAACGTCCTGACTTTC. It encodes CSARTTYSGANVLTF. The rearrangement joins TRBV20-1 to TRBJ2-6, with unresolved D. Trimming left V 2 bases short and J 0 bases short, with 8 bases between. The CDR3 consists of 15 residues. From germline, CDR1 is DFQATT and CDR2 SNEGSKA (reference sequence).

This clonotype was seen only a few times. The chain joins TRBV6-6 to TRBJ1-4; the match to TRBD1 covers 9 bases. Germline CDR1 is MNHNY and CDR2 is SVGAGI (reference sequence). The CDR3 has 14 amino acids. V lost 6 bases and J lost 7; bases outside the gene matches: 6. The CDR3 DNA follows: TGTGCCAGCAGCCCCGGGACAGGGCTTGAAAAACTGTTTTTT. Its translation is CASSPGTGLEKLFF.

This rearrangement joins TRBV7-8 to TRBJ2-3; D ambiguous. V dropped 3 bases and J dropped 4 bases, with 8 bases sitting between them. The length of the CDR3 is 13 residues. Germline V lookup: CDR1 SGHVS, CDR2 FQNEAQ. For the CDR3, the DNA is TGTGCCAGCAGCTTCAACCGGGCAGATACGCAGTATTTT. Protein product: CASSFNRADTQYF.

This clonotype was seen many times. The rearrangement joins TRBV20-1 to TRBJ2-7; D remains ambiguous. The V end was cut by 3 bases, the J end by 1 base, with 7 bases between. CDR1 is DFQATT, CDR2 SNEGSKA, per germline (reference sequence). The CDR3 spans 12 residues. CDR3: CSARTDSYEQYF. As DNA, the CDR3 is TGCAGTGCTAGGACCGATTCCTACGAGCAGTACTTC.

This clonotype was detected many times. In nucleotides, the CDR3 is TGTGCCAGCACCGAACCGGGACAGGGGCCAACCGGGGAGCTGTTTTTT. It specifies CASTEPGQGPTGELFF. The chain carries TRBV12-3 or TRBV12-4 and TRBJ2-2, with 10 bases fitting TRBD1. The V segment lost 7 bases and the J segment 5 bases; nucleotides outside the gene matches: 10. This CDR3 comprises 16 residues.

This chain connects TRBV6-1 to TRBJ2-1; TRBD2 aligns across 10 bases. Germline values: CDR1 MNHNS, CDR2 SASEGT. J gave up 9 bases and V 10 bases, and 12 bases lay outside the gene matches. This CDR3 has 14 residues. CDR3 sequence reads: CATSAAGGPGEQFF. CDR3 DNA sequence: TGTGCCACCTCCGCAGCGGGAGGGCCGGGTGAGCAGTTCTTC.

This clonotype was observed many times. This CDR3 reads CATSDTASGVLNEKLFF. CDR3 DNA: TGTGCCACCAGCGATACGGCGTCAGGTGTTTTAAATGAAAAACTGTTTTTT. The chain is built from TRBV15 and TRBJ1-4, with D unclear. The V and J ends lost 5 bases and 5 bases respectively, with 21 bases between them. The CDR3 extends over 17 amino acids. Per germline, CDR1 LNHNV and CDR2 YYDKDF (reference sequence).

In its sample, this clonotype was seen many times. The V call is TRBV19, the J call TRBJ2-1, with 7 bases identical to TRBD2. This CDR3 spans 15 amino acids. Germline CDR1 and CDR2: LNHDA and SQIVND (reference sequence). V gave up 1 base and J gave up 4 bases; unmatched junction bases: 4. CDR3 coding DNA: TGTGCCAGTAGTATAGCGGGAGGATATTACAATGAGCAGTTCTTC. It translates to CASSIAGGYYNEQFF.